Here is one T cell receptor (beta chain) with its context. No antigen is known for it. The CDR3 is 16 amino acids. CDR1 is SGHRS and CDR2 is YFSETQ in the germline V gene. Trimming stripped 0 bases from V and 0 bases from J, with 7 bases between. This sample stems from a study of T cell responses to AZD1222 COVID-19 vaccine. At the level of the study: Pooling covered second doses at about 4 or about 12 weeks. General study points: Baseline testing showed seropositivity in only six AZD1222 recipients.

Here immunoSEQ multiplex PCR was the method, and the copy in TCRdb shows in-frame clones only, minus some. The sample has around 190,000 clones, 88% seen once; the top ten hold about 0.53%. The specimen was peripheral blood, collected on day 0 of AZD1222 vaccination. J is TRBJ1-6 and V is TRBV5-1; D call uncertain. The clonotype was recovered from an adult in good health. The CDR3 bases are TGCGCCAGCAGCTTGGACAGAAGCTCCTATAATTCACCCCTCCACTTT. It codes for CASSLDRSSYNSPLHF.